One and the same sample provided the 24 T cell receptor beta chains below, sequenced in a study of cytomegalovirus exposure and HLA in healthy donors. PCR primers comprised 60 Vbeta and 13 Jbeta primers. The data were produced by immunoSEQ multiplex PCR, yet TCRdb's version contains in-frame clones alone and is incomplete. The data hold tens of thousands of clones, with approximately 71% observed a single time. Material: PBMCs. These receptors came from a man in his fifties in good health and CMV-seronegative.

The CDR3 DNA is TGTGCCAGCAGCTTAGGATCCAGGAGGGACACAGATACGCAGTATTTT. It codes for CASSLGSRRDTDTQYF. The chain couples TRBV11-2 to TRBJ2-3, with D possibly being TRBD2 (6 bases). There are 16 residues in the CDR3. V lost 1 base and J 2 bases, leaving 13 bases between the germline ends. Per germline, CDR1 SGHAT and CDR2 FQNNGV.

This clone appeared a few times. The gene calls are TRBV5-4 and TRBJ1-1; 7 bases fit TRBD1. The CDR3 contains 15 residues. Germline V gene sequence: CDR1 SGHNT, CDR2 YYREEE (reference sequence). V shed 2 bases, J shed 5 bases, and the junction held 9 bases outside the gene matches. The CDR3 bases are TGTGCCAGCAGCTTAGCGACAGGGCGTATTACTGAAGCTTTCTTT. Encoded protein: CASSLATGRITEAFF.

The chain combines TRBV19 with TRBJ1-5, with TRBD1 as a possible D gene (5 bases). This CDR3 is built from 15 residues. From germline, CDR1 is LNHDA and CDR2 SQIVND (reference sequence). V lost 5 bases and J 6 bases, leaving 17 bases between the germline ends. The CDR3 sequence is CASSSVREFVQPQHF. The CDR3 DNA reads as TGTGCCAGTAGTTCGGTCAGGGAATTTGTTCAGCCCCAGCATTTT.

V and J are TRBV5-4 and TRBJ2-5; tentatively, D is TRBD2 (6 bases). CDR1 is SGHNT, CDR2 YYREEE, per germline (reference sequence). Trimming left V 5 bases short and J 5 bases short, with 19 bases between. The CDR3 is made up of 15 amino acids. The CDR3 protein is CASREAGTPGETQYF. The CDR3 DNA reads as TGTGCCAGCAGAGAGGCCGGGACTCCCGGGGAGACCCAGTACTTC.

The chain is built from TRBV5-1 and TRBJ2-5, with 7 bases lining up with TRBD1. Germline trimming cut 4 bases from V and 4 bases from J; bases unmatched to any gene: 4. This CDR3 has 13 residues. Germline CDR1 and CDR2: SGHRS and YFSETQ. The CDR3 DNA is TGCGCCAGCAGCACGGACAGGACAGAGACCCAGTACTTC. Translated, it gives CASSTDRTETQYF.

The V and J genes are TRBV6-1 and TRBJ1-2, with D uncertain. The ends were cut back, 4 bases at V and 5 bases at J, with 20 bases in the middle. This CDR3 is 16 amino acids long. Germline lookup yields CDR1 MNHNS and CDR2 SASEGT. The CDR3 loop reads CASSGRTGVHGYGYTF. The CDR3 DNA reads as TGTGCCAGCAGTGGGCGGACCGGGGTACACGGATATGGCTACACCTTC.

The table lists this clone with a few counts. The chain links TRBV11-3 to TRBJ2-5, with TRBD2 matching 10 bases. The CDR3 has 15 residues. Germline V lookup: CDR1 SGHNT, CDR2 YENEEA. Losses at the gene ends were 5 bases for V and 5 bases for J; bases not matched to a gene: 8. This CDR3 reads CASSTTSGVRETQYF. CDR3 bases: TGTGCCAGCAGCACCACTAGCGGGGTTCGGGAGACCCAGTACTTC. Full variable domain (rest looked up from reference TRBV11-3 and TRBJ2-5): EAGVVQSPRYKIIEKKQPVAFWCNPISGHNTLYWYLQNLGQGPELLIRYENEEAVDDSQLPKDRFSAERLKGVDSTLKIQPAELGDSAVYLCASSTTSGVRETQYFGPGTRLLVL.

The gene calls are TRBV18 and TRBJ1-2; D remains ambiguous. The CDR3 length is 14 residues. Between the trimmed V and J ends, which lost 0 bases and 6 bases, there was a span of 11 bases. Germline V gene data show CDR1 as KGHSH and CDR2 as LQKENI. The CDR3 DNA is TGTGCCAGCTCACCACCGGGCGCGATGGATGGCTACACCTTC. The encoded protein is CASSPPGAMDGYTF.

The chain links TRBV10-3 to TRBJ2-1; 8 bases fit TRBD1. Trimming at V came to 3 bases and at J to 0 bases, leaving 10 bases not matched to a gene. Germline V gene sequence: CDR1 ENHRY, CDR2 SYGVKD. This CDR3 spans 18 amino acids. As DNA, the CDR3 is TGTGCCATCAGTGACCCTGGACAGGGCGACCCCTCCTACAATGAGCAGTTCTTC. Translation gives CAISDPGQGDPSYNEQFF.

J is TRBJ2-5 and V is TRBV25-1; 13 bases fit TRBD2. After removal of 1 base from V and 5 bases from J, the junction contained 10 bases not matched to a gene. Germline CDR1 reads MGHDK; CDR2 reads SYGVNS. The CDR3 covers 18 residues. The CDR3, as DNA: TGTGCCAGCAGTGAATTGGGGCGACTAGCGGGGGGCGGGGAGACCCAGTACTTC. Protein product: CASSELGRLAGGGETQYF. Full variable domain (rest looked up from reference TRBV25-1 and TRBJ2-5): EADIYQTPRYLVIGTGKKITLECSQTMGHDKMYWYQQDPGMELHLIHYSYGVNSTEKGDLSSESTVSRIRTEHFPLTLESARPSHTSQYLCASSELGRLAGGGETQYFGPGTRLLVL.

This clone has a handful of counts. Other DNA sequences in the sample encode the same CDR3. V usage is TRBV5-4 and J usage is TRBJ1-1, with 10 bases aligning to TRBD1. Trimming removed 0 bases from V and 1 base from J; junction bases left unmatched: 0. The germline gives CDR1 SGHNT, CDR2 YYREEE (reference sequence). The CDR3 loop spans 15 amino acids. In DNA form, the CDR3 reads TGTGCCAGCAGCTTGGGGACAGGGGGGAACACTGAAGCTTTCTTT. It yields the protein CASSLGTGGNTEAFF. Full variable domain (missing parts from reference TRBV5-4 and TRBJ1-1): ETGVTQSPTHLIKTRGQQVTLRCSSQSGHNTVSWYQQALGQGPQFIFQYYREEENGRGNFPPRFSGLQFPNYSSELNVNALELDDSALYLCASSLGTGGNTEAFFGQGTRLTVV.

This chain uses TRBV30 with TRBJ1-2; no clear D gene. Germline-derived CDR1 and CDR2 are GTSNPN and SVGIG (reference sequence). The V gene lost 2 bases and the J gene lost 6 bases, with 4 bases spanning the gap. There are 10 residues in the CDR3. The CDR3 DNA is TGTGCCTGGAGTCATGATGGCTACACCTTC. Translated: CAWSHDGYTF.

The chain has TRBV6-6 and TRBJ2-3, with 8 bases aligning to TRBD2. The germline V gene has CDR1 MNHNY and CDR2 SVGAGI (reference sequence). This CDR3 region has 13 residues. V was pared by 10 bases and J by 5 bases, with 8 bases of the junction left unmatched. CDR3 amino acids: CAISRGAVDTQYF. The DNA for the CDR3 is TGTGCCATCTCGCGGGGGGCGGTAGATACGCAGTATTTT.

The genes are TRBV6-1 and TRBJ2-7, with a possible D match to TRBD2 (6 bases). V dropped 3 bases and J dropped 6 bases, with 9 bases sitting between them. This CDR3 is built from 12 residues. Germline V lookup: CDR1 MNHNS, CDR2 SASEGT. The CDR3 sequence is CASSEGLLEQYF. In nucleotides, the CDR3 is TGTGCCAGCAGTGAGGGACTGCTCGAGCAGTACTTC.

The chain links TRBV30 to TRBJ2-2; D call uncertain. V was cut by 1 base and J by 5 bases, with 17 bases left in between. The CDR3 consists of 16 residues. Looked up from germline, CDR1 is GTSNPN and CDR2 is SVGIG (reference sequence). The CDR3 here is CAWSGPQSGPTGELFF. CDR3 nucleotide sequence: TGTGCCTGGAGTGGACCCCAGTCAGGTCCGACCGGGGAGCTGTTTTTT.

The CDR3 region is CASSLKGQGTYNEQFF. The CDR3 DNA sequence: TGTGCCAGCAGCTTAAAGGGACAGGGAACCTACAATGAGCAGTTCTTC. V is TRBV7-3 and J is TRBJ2-1; the match to TRBD1 covers 9 bases. The J segment lost 2 bases and the V segment lost 1 base, leaving 3 bases of the junction unmatched. CDR3 length: 16 residues. Germline V gene data show CDR1 as SGHTA and CDR2 as FQGTGA.

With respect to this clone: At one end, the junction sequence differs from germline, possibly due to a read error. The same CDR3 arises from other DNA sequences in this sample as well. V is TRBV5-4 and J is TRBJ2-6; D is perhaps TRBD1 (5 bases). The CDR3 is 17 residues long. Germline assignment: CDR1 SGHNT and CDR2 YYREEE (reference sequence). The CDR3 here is CASSYEPIPTGANVLTF. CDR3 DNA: TGTGCCAGCAGCTACGAGCCCATTCCGACTGGGGCCAACGTCCTGACCTTC.

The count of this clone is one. CDR3 coding DNA: TGTGCCAGCAGCCTCAGAGGCTCCTACAATGAGCAGTTCTTC. The encoded protein is CASSLRGSYNEQFF. The V gene is TRBV6-6, the J gene TRBJ2-1, with D unclear. Trimming stripped 6 bases from V and 0 bases from J, with 9 bases between. The CDR3 length is 14 residues. CDR1 MNHNY and CDR2 SVGAGI come from the germline V gene (reference sequence).

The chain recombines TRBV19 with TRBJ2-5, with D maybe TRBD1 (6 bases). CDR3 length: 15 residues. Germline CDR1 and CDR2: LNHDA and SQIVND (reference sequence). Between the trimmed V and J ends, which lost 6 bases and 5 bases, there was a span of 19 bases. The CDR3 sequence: CASSTQGAVGETQYF. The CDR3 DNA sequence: TGTGCCAGTAGCACACAGGGAGCGGTCGGGGAGACCCAGTACTTC.

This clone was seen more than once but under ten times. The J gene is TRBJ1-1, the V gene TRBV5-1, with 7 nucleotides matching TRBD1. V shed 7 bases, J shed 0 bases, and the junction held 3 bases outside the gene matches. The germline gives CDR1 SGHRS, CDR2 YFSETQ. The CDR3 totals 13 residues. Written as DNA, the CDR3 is TGCGCCAGCCTCGGACAGGTGAACACTGAAGCTTTCTTT. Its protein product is CASLGQVNTEAFF.

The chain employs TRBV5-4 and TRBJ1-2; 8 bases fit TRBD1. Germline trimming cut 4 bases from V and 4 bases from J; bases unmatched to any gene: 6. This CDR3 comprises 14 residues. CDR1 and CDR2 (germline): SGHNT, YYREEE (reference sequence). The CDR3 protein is CASSPGQAVYGYTF. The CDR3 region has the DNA TGTGCCAGCAGCCCGGGACAGGCTGTCTATGGCTACACCTTC. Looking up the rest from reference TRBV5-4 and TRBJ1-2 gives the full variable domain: ETGVTQSPTHLIKTRGQQVTLRCSSQSGHNTVSWYQQALGQGPQFIFQYYREEENGRGNFPPRFSGLQFPNYSSELNVNALELDDSALYLCASSPGQAVYGYTFGSGTRLTVV.

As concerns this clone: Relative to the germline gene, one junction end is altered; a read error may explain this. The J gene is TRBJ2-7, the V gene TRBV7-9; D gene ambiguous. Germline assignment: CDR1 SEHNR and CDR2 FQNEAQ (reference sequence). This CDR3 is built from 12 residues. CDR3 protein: CSSSLGVYEQYF. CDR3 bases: TGTTCCAGCAGCTTAGGAGTTTACGAGCAGTACTTC.

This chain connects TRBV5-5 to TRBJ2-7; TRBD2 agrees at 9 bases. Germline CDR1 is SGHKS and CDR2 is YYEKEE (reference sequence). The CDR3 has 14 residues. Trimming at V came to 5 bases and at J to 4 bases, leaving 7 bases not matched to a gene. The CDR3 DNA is TGTGCCAGCAGTAATAGCGGGGGAGGGTACGAGCAGTACTTC. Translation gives CASSNSGGGYEQYF.

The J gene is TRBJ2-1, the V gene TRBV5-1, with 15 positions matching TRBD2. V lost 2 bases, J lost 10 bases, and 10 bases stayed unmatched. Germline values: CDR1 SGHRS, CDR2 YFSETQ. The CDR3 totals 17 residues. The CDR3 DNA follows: TGCGCCAGCAGCTTCCCGGGACTAGCGGGGGGCTCTAGGGAGCAGTTCTTC. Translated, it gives CASSFPGLAGGSREQFF.